This T cell receptor (beta chain) was recorded in a study of CD8 T cells in ankylosing spondylitis. Study findings and constraints: Ankylosing spondylitis blood seemed to carry a telltale TCR beta motif made of about 8 highly homologous variants.

Turning to this clonotype: The antigen remains unidentified.

Generation of TCR beta libraries employed quantitative 5'-RACE incorporating molecular barcodes. TCRdb independently ran MiXCR on the 5' RACE reads; one entry per CDR3 protein. The table lists roughly 700,000 distinct CDR3 sequences, 15% to 20% of them singletons. This clonotype was sampled from a male donor with ankylosing spondylitis. The material sequenced was blood, either unsorted or a sorted T cell fraction (not recorded which).

The CDR3 DNA sequence: TGCGCCAGCAGCCAAGGTCGGGACAGGGGTTACGAGCAGTACTTC. Amino acids: CASSQGRDRGYEQYF. The chain is built from TRBV4-3 and TRBJ2-7; TRBD1 matches at 10 bases. The CDR3 consists of 15 residues. CDR1 is LGHNA and CDR2 is YSLEER in the germline V gene. V lost 1 base, J lost 4 bases, and 4 bases stayed unmatched.